A selection of T cell receptor beta chains follows, all from one sample in a study of shared clonotypes between healthy human individuals. Method: immunoSEQ multiplex PCR; TCRdb's copy keeps in-frame clones and lacks some. Among about 2,100,000 clones listed, more than 85% were seen once. Material for sequencing was naive CD8+ T cells from PBMCs. Receptors were obtained from a man aged 18 to 30 in good health. Some clones in this sample may be carry-over from other donors' samples. CDR3s include the opening cysteine and the closing phenylalanine or tryptophan. D genes are given only for firm matches. Expanded clones get a size class; other rows say once, few or many, or leave the size out.

clone_size	v_call	d_call	j_call	cdr3_nt	cdr3_aa
.	TRBV5-6	.	TRBJ1-2	TGTGCCAGCAGCTTAGCTGACGGCTACACCTTC	CASSLADGYTF
.	TRBV5-1	TRBD2	TRBJ2-7	TGCGCCAGCAGCCGAGGGGTAATCCTAGCGGGAGAGACCTACGAGCAGTACTTC	CASSRGVILAGETYEQYF
.	TRBV5-1	.	TRBJ2-7	TGCGCCAGCAGCGGTGACTACGAGCAGTACTTC	CASSGDYEQYF
.	TRBV7-9	.	TRBJ2-1	TGTGCCAGCAGCAGCACCAATGGAAATGAGCAGTTCTTC	CASSSTNGNEQFF
.	TRBV2	.	TRBJ2-7	TGTGCCAGCATGACAGCCTCCTACGAGCAGTACTTC	CASMTASYEQYF
.	TRBV18	TRBD1	TRBJ2-7	TGTGCCAGCTCACCCGCCGGGACAGGGATCTACGAGCAGTACTTC	CASSPAGTGIYEQYF
.	TRBV29-1	.	TRBJ2-3	TGCAGCGTTGTGGGTTACTTCAGCACAGATACGCAGTATTTT	CSVVGYFSTDTQYF
.	TRBV6-1	.	TRBJ1-1	TGTGCCAGCAGTGAACCGGGATATCTCGACACTGAAGCTTTCTTT	CASSEPGYLDTEAFF
once	TRBV2	.	TRBJ1-1	TGTGCCACAGCCCCCGGGGCGGGCACTGAAGCTTTCTTT	CATAPGAGTEAFF
.	TRBV27	.	TRBJ2-3	TGTGCCAGCAGTCCCCTGGACTCTCCTAGCACAGATACGCAGTATTTT	CASSPLDSPSTDTQYF
.	TRBV7-2	.	TRBJ2-5	TGTGCCAGCAGCTTAGAAATAAACTTCCAAGAGACCCAGTACTTC	CASSLEINFQETQYF